Reported below is one T cell receptor (beta chain). The antigen is undetermined. The entry originates in a study of CD8+CD57+ T cells in acquired aplastic anemia. About the study: Sorted CD4+ and CD8+ cells yielded around 3.2 ug of DNA on average. Study-wide findings and caveats: The study identified almost 30 CD8+ CDR3 sequences shared by patients and controls. Researchers reported that CD8+ Simpson's diversity was not significantly different in patients versus controls.

The use of genomic DNA as template underpinned the TCR beta VDJ and CDR3 profiling. TCRdb recomputed calls from the reads with MiXCR, one row per CDR3 protein. The sample records 30,000 to 40,000 distinct CDR3 sequences, 76% being singletons. The V end lost 0 bases, the J end lost 2 bases, and 14 bases lay between the germline ends. The CDR3 sequence is 16 residues long. Germline values: CDR1 DFQATT, CDR2 SNEGSKA (reference sequence). The sample was sorted CD4+, CD8+, or CD8+CD57+ T cells (not recorded which) from PBMCs. The source of this sequence is a human donor in good health, serving as a control. The chain is built from TRBV20-1 and TRBJ2-1, with D unclear. CDR3 sequence: CSARDLKAPTYNEQFF. For the CDR3, the DNA is TGCAGTGCTAGAGATCTGAAGGCACCCACCTACAATGAGCAGTTCTTC.